This TCR beta chain was profiled in a study of cytomegalovirus exposure and HLA in healthy donors. General study results and limits: Cytomegalovirus association was listed for about 160 TCR beta chains. Judged likely to be a sequencing artifact was a cluster of highly shared sequence variants.

With 60 Vbeta and 13 Jbeta primers, the PCR was carried out. Using immunoSEQ multiplex PCR, the repertoire was profiled, and TCRdb retains in-frame clones only, with some absent. The sample gives over 75,000 clones, roughly four fifths of which show up once; roughly 3.4% is in the top ten. Concerning this clone itself: What it binds is unknown.

Donors had nominal health at sampling but likely had unrecorded immune exposures. This TCR was recovered from a man aged 25-40 years in good health and CMV-seropositive. The sample was PBMCs.

The CDR3 reads CASSTGQGYEQYF. The CDR3 coding sequence is TGTGCCAGCAGCACCGGACAGGGGTACGAGCAGTACTTC. The rearrangement uses TRBV9 and TRBJ2-5; TRBD1 matches at 9 bases. With the DNA end fitting TRBJ2-7 better, the J assignment may be wrong. The CDR3 length is 13 residues. Germline assignment: CDR1 SGDLS and CDR2 YYNGEE.